These T cell receptor beta chains were read from a single sample in a study of cytotoxic CD8 clonotypes in ibrutinib-treated CLL. The assay was immunoSEQ multiplex PCR, and TCRdb's table has in-frame clones only and misses some. The data hold around 140,000 clones, with approximately 80% observed a single time. The source was PBMCs, collected after 36 months of ibrutinib treatment. The receptors shown here come from a human donor with chronic lymphocytic leukemia. CDR3s include the opening cysteine and the closing phenylalanine or tryptophan. The order of the fields is CDR3 DNA, CDR3 protein, J gene, V gene, D gene, clone size. D genes are given only for firm matches. The size entry is marked missing in some rows and otherwise reads once, few, many or a size class.

CDR3 DNA: TGTGCCAGTAGTTTTGGGGGGGCTCATGGCTATGGCTACACCTTC
CDR3 protein: CASSFGGAHGYGYTF
J gene: TRBJ1-2
V gene: TRBV19
D gene: .
clone size: .

CDR3 DNA: TGTGCCATCAGTGAGGGGACAGGGGGCTCCTACGAGCAGTACTTC
CDR3 protein: CAISEGTGGSYEQYF
J gene: TRBJ2-7
V gene: TRBV10-3
D gene: TRBD1
clone size: .

CDR3 DNA: TGCGCCAGCAGCTCGGGGTTAGGGCCCACAGATACGCAGTATTTT
CDR3 protein: CASSSGLGPTDTQYF
J gene: TRBJ2-3
V gene: TRBV5-1
D gene: .
clone size: .

CDR3 DNA: TGCGCCGGCGGACTAGCGTGCGGTTTCGTAGCCAAAAACATTCAGTACTTC
CDR3 protein: CAGGLACGFVAKNIQYF
J gene: TRBJ2-4
V gene: TRBV10-1
D gene: TRBD2
clone size: .

CDR3 DNA: TGTGCCAGCAGCTCTGCCGCCGCTGCGGGTACGCAGTATTTT
CDR3 protein: CASSSAAAAGTQYF
J gene: TRBJ2-3
V gene: TRBV5-5
D gene: .
clone size: .

CDR3 DNA: TGTGCCAGCTCACCGATAAATCGGGACAAATATGGCTACACCTTC
CDR3 protein: CASSPINRDKYGYTF
J gene: TRBJ1-2
V gene: TRBV18
D gene: .
clone size: .

CDR3 DNA: TGTGCCAGCAGCTGGTGGGATACGCAGTATTTT
CDR3 protein: CASSWWDTQYF
J gene: TRBJ2-3
V gene: TRBV7-6
D gene: .
clone size: .

CDR3 DNA: TGTGCCAGCTCACCGGAGCGGGGGGCCGCGGGGGAGCTGTTTTTT
CDR3 protein: CASSPERGAAGELFF
J gene: TRBJ2-2
V gene: TRBV18
D gene: TRBD2
clone size: once

CDR3 DNA: TGTGCCAGCAGCTCTTGGGACAGCAGGGAGACCCAGTACTTC
CDR3 protein: CASSSWDSRETQYF
J gene: TRBJ2-5
V gene: TRBV11-3
D gene: TRBD1
clone size: .

CDR3 DNA: TGTGCCATCAGTGTCAACTGGGATGTTGAGCAGTACTTC
CDR3 protein: CAISVNWDVEQYF
J gene: TRBJ2-7
V gene: TRBV10-3
D gene: .
clone size: .

CDR3 DNA: TGTGCCAGCAGCTTACCCCGGGACATTTATACGCAGTATTTT
CDR3 protein: CASSLPRDIYTQYF
J gene: TRBJ2-3
V gene: TRBV7-8
D gene: .
clone size: few

CDR3 DNA: TGCGCCAGCAGCCAATATTGGGTGGTCGGGCGAAACACTGAAGCTTTCTTT
CDR3 protein: CASSQYWVVGRNTEAFF
J gene: TRBJ1-1
V gene: TRBV4-1
D gene: .
clone size: .

CDR3 DNA: TGTGCCAGCAACGTGGGGACAGGGGAAGACTACACCTTC
CDR3 protein: CASNVGTGEDYTF
J gene: TRBJ1-2
V gene: TRBV6-1
D gene: TRBD1
clone size: .

CDR3 DNA: TGTGCCAGCAGGCCCAGACTAGCGGGAGCTCAAGAGACCCAGTACTTC
CDR3 protein: CASRPRLAGAQETQYF
J gene: TRBJ2-5
V gene: TRBV5-6
D gene: TRBD2
clone size: .

CDR3 DNA: TGTGCCAGCAGTGAGGGCGAGAATGAGCAGTTCTTC
CDR3 protein: CASSEGENEQFF
J gene: TRBJ2-1
V gene: TRBV6-4
D gene: .
clone size: many

CDR3 DNA: TGTGCCAGCAGTCCTTTTATGGGCCGGGGCGGGGATTTGGATACGCAGTATTTT
CDR3 protein: CASSPFMGRGGDLDTQYF
J gene: TRBJ2-3
V gene: TRBV28
D gene: .
clone size: .

CDR3 DNA: TGTGCCAGCAGCGCCGGACCGACAGGGGAAAAACTGTTTTTT
CDR3 protein: CASSAGPTGEKLFF
J gene: TRBJ1-4
V gene: TRBV9
D gene: TRBD1
clone size: .

CDR3 DNA: TGTGCCAGCAGCTCGCGCGGCCGGGCCTACGAGCAGTACTTC
CDR3 protein: CASSSRGRAYEQYF
J gene: TRBJ2-7
V gene: TRBV11-2
D gene: .
clone size: .

CDR3 DNA: TGTGCCAGCAGAGCTATACCGGGACTAGCCAACGAGCAGTACTTC
CDR3 protein: CASRAIPGLANEQYF
J gene: TRBJ2-7
V gene: TRBV6-1
D gene: TRBD2
clone size: .

CDR3 DNA: TGTGCCAGCAGTGAAGGCAGGGGGCCCCGTGAAGCTTTCTTT
CDR3 protein: CASSEGRGPREAFF
J gene: TRBJ1-1
V gene: TRBV6-1
D gene: TRBD1
clone size: .

CDR3 DNA: TGTGCCAGCACCACAGGGTACAATGAGCAGTTCTTC
CDR3 protein: CASTTGYNEQFF
J gene: TRBJ2-1
V gene: TRBV2
D gene: .
clone size: .

CDR3 DNA: TGCGCCAGCAGTGAGTTCCAGGGCCCCTACGAGCAGTACTTC
CDR3 protein: CASSEFQGPYEQYF
J gene: TRBJ2-7
V gene: TRBV10-1
D gene: .
clone size: .

CDR3 DNA: TGCGCCAGCAGTGAGTCGATCGGCCCGGGGGAGCTGTTTTTT
CDR3 protein: CASSESIGPGELFF
J gene: TRBJ2-2
V gene: TRBV10-1
D gene: .
clone size: .

CDR3 DNA: TGCGCCAGCAGCTTTGATTCCTACGAGCAGTACTTC
CDR3 protein: CASSFDSYEQYF
J gene: TRBJ2-7
V gene: TRBV5-1
D gene: .
clone size: .

CDR3 DNA: TGTGCCTGGGGTCCCGGGACAGGGTTTTTTGAGCAGTTCTTC
CDR3 protein: CAWGPGTGFFEQFF
J gene: TRBJ2-1
V gene: TRBV30
D gene: TRBD1
clone size: .

CDR3 DNA: TGTGCCATCAGTGCGATCACGCGGGGCTTCACAGATACGCAGTATTTT
CDR3 protein: CAISAITRGFTDTQYF
J gene: TRBJ2-3
V gene: TRBV10-3
D gene: .
clone size: .